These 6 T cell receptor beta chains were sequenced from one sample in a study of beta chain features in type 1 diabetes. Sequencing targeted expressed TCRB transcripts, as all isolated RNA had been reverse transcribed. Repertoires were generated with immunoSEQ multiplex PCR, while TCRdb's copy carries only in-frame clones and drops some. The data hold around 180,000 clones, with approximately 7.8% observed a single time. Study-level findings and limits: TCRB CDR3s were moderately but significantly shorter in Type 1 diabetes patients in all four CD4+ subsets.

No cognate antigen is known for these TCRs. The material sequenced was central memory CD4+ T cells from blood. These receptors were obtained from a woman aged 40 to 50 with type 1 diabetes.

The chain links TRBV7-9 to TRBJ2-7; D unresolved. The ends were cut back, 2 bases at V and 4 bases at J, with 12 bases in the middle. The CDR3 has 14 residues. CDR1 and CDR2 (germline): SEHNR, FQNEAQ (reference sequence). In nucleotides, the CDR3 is TGTGCCAGCAGCTTAAGAGAGACTGGTTACGAGCAGTACTTC. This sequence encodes CASSLRETGYEQYF.

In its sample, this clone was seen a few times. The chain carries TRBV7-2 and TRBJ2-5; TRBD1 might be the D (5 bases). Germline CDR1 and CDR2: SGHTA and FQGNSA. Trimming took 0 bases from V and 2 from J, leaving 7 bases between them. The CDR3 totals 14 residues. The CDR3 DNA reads TGTGCCAGCAGCTTAGCGGGGCATCAAGAGACCCAGTACTTC. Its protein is CASSLAGHQETQYF.

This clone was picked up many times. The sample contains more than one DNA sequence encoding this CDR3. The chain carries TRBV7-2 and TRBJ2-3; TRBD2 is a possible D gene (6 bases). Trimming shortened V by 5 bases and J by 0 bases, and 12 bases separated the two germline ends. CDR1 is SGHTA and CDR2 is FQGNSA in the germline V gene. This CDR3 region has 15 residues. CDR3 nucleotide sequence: TGTGCCAGCAGCCTCGCGGGGCCTAGCACAGATACGCAGTATTTT. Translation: CASSLAGPSTDTQYF.

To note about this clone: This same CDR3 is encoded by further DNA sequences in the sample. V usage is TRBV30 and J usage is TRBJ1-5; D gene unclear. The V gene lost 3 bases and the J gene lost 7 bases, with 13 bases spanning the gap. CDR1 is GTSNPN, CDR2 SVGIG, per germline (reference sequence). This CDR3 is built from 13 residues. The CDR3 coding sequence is TGTGCCTGGAGGGAATCAGGAACCCAGCCCCAGCATTTT. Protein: CAWRESGTQPQHF.

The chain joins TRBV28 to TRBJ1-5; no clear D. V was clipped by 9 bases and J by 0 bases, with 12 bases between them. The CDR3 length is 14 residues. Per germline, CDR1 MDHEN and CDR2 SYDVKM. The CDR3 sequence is CASKDDYSNQPQHF. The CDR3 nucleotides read TGTGCCAGTAAGGACGACTATAGCAATCAGCCCCAGCATTTT.

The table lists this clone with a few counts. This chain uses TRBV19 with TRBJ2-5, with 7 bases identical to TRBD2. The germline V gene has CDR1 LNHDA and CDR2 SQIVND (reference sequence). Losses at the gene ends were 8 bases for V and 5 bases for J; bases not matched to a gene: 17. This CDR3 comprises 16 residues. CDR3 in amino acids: CASRQGSGTTVETQYF. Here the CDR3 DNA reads TGTGCCAGTCGTCAGGGAAGCGGGACTACTGTGGAGACCCAGTACTTC.